What follows are 18 T cell receptor beta chains derived from one specimen sequenced in a study of shared clonotypes between healthy human individuals. Data came from immunoSEQ multiplex PCR; TCRdb stores just in-frame clones and leaves some out. The table has about 680,000 clones, under 80% seen once. The source material was memory CD4+ T cells sorted from blood. Subset indicated: CD45RA-negative fraction. These receptors were obtained from a woman aged 25 to 45 in good health.

The J gene is TRBJ2-3, the V gene TRBV9; 8 bases are shared with TRBD2. The germline CDR1 and CDR2 sequences are SGDLS and YYNGEE. The CDR3 is made up of 14 amino acids. Losses at the gene ends were 2 bases for V and 7 bases for J; bases not matched to a gene: 6. CDR3 sequence (DNA): TGTGCCAGCAGCGTCGATAGCGGGGTCAATACGCAGTATTTT. This encodes CASSVDSGVNTQYF.

The chain links TRBV5-6 to TRBJ1-2, with 8 bases matching TRBD1. CDR1 and CDR2 from the germline V gene are SGHDT and YYEEEE. The CDR3 consists of 16 residues. V was pared by 4 bases and J by 0 bases, with 8 bases of the junction left unmatched. CDR3 loop: CASSPPGTGTNYGYTF. The CDR3 region has the DNA TGTGCCAGCAGCCCCCCCGGGACAGGTACTAACTATGGCTACACCTTC.

The chain recombines TRBV28 with TRBJ1-5; TRBD1 aligns across 8 bases. The V segment lost 6 bases and the J segment 0 bases; nucleotides outside the gene matches: 7. There are 16 residues in the CDR3. Germline CDR1 is MDHEN and CDR2 is SYDVKM. CDR3 residues: CASSPTGGFSNQPQHF. Here the CDR3 DNA reads TGTGCCAGCAGCCCTACAGGGGGTTTTAGCAATCAGCCCCAGCATTTT.

This clone appeared a few times. V is TRBV19 and J is TRBJ1-1; 8 positions match TRBD1. Germline CDR1 and CDR2: LNHDA and SQIVND (reference sequence). The CDR3 spans 12 residues. Losses at the gene ends were 6 bases for V and 4 bases for J; bases not matched to a gene: 1. The CDR3 DNA reads as TGTGCCAGTAGGGACAGGGCCACTGAAGCTTTCTTT. Translating gives CASRDRATEAFF.

In this sample, this clone turned up once. The rearrangement joins TRBV29-1 to TRBJ2-5, with unresolved D. This CDR3 spans 11 amino acids. V was cut by 8 bases and J by 5 bases, with 12 bases left in between. The germline CDR1 and CDR2 sequences are SQVTM and ANQGSEA. The chain's CDR3 is CSHGVGETQYF. The CDR3 bases are TGCAGCCATGGGGTCGGGGAGACCCAGTACTTC.

The chain couples TRBV18 to TRBJ1-2; a possible D gene is TRBD1 (6 bases). CDR1 is KGHSH, CDR2 LQKENI, per germline. V lost 2 bases to trimming and J lost 2 bases, with 12 bases between them. The CDR3 extends over 15 amino acids. CDR3 region: CASSPSGGRNYGYTF. The CDR3 DNA is TGTGCCAGCTCACCATCGGGGGGGCGCAACTATGGCTACACCTTC. Drawing the rest from reference TRBV18 and TRBJ1-2, the complete variable domain is NAGVMQNPRHLVRRRGQEARLRCSPMKGHSHVYWYRQLPEEGLKFMVYLQKENIIDESGMPKERFSAEFPKEGPSILRIQQVVRGDSAAYFCASSPSGGRNYGYTFGSGTRLTVV.

DNA of the CDR3: TGTGCCAGCAGCCCGATCGACAGGGACAGGACTGAAGCTTTCTTT. It translates to CASSPIDRDRTEAFF. The chain combines TRBV5-4 with TRBJ1-1; the match to TRBD1 covers 8 bases. The CDR3 runs to 15 residues. With V trimmed by 4 bases and J by 5 bases, 10 bases remained unmatched. Per the germline V gene, CDR1 is SGHNT and CDR2 is YYREEE (reference sequence).

This clone was detected once. This sequence joins TRBV19 and TRBJ2-7; D gene uncertain. The germline CDR1 and CDR2 sequences are LNHDA and SQIVND (reference sequence). The V end lost 3 bases, the J end lost 2 bases, and 11 bases lay between the germline ends. The CDR3 is made up of 14 amino acids. The CDR3 is CASSIHRTPYEQYF. CDR3 DNA sequence: TGTGCCAGTAGTATCCATCGGACGCCCTACGAGCAGTACTTC.

The rearrangement joins TRBV5-1 to TRBJ1-2; maybe TRBD1 (6 bases). V was cut by 0 bases and J by 2 bases, with 11 bases left in between. The CDR3 length is 15 residues. Germline V gene data show CDR1 as SGHRS and CDR2 as YFSETQ. DNA for the CDR3: TGCGCCAGCAGCTTGGATGGGGGGCAGAACTATGGCTACACCTTC. Amino acid sequence: CASSLDGGQNYGYTF. Looking up the rest from reference TRBV5-1 and TRBJ1-2 gives the full variable domain: KAGVTQTPRYLIKTRGQQVTLSCSPISGHRSVSWYQQTPGQGLQFLFEYFSETQRNKGNFPGRFSGRQFSNSRSEMNVSTLELGDSALYLCASSLDGGQNYGYTFGSGTRLTVV.

This clone was detected once. The chain recombines TRBV30 with TRBJ1-4; D ambiguous. The germline CDR1 and CDR2 sequences are GTSNPN and SVGIG (reference sequence). The CDR3 length is 13 residues. V lost 2 bases, J lost 1 base, and 5 bases lay in between. The CDR3 region has the DNA TGTGCCTGGAGTACTGGAACTAATGAAAAACTGTTTTTT. Translated: CAWSTGTNEKLFF.

This clone was seen a single time. The chain carries TRBV28 and TRBJ2-7, with 7 bases aligning to TRBD1. Germline V lookup: CDR1 MDHEN, CDR2 SYDVKM. The CDR3 is 13 amino acids. V was clipped by 6 bases and J by 4 bases; unmatched bases: 6. The CDR3 reads CASSRQGVYEQYF. The CDR3 DNA follows: TGTGCCAGCAGCCGTCAGGGGGTTTACGAGCAGTACTTC.

The V and J genes are TRBV5-1 and TRBJ2-7; a weak D match, TRBD2 (5 bases). Per germline, CDR1 SGHRS and CDR2 YFSETQ. The V end was cut by 6 bases, the J end by 1 base, with 20 bases between. The length of the CDR3 is 16 residues. The CDR3 DNA follows: TGCGCCAGCACCCCGGGATGGGAACCATTGTCCTACGAGCAGTACTTC. It translates to CASTPGWEPLSYEQYF.

This clone was detected a few times. This rearrangement joins TRBV27 to TRBJ2-7, with 11 bases fitting TRBD2. V shed 8 bases and J 3 bases; nucleotides not matched to a gene: 6. Germline V gene sequence: CDR1 MNHEY, CDR2 SMNVEV (reference sequence). The length of the CDR3 is 14 residues. CDR3 sequence (DNA): TGTGCCAGCGGAACTAGCGGGGGCGTCTACGAGCAGTACTTC. It encodes CASGTSGGVYEQYF.

The chain has TRBV20-1 and TRBJ2-1; 7 nucleotides line up with TRBD2. The CDR3 contains 11 residues. In germline, CDR1 is DFQATT, CDR2 SNEGSKA (reference sequence). The CDR3 reads CSSRLLAEQFF. The CDR3 DNA sequence: TGCAGCAGCAGGCTACTAGCGGAGCAGTTCTTC.

The chain joins TRBV7-8 to TRBJ1-5; 7 bases fit TRBD1. This CDR3 contains 19 residues. Losses at the gene ends were 5 bases for V and 3 bases for J; bases not matched to a gene: 19. Germline V gene data show CDR1 as SGHVS and CDR2 as FQNEAQ. CDR3 protein: CASSGGSRKTGIFNQPQHF. The CDR3 region has the DNA TGTGCCAGCAGCGGCGGATCACGCAAGACAGGGATATTCAATCAGCCCCAGCATTTT.

Concerning this clone itself: The sample contains more than one DNA sequence encoding this CDR3. The V gene is TRBV7-2, the J gene TRBJ2-1; tentative D call: TRBD1 (6 bases). The V end lost 3 bases, the J end lost 5 bases, and 8 bases lay between the germline ends. This CDR3 is built from 13 residues. From germline, CDR1 is SGHTA and CDR2 FQGNSA. The CDR3, as DNA: TGTGCCAGCAGCTTTAACAGGGACAATGAGCAGTTCTTC. It is translated as CASSFNRDNEQFF.

A single count supports this clone. This chain joins TRBV27 and TRBJ1-5; 10 nucleotides match TRBD1. Germline CDR1 is MNHEY and CDR2 is SMNVEV (reference sequence). Losses at the gene ends were 6 bases for V and 0 bases for J; bases not matched to a gene: 8. This CDR3 contains 17 residues. CDR3 in amino acids: CASRLTGGPASNQPQHF. CDR3 DNA: TGTGCCAGCAGATTGACAGGGGGCCCAGCTAGCAATCAGCCCCAGCATTTT.

This chain joins TRBV18 and TRBJ2-3; 7 positions agree with TRBD2. V trimming: 4 bases; J trimming: 6 bases; junction bases outside the gene matches: 1. The CDR3 is made up of 12 amino acids. Germline V gene lookup returns CDR1 KGHSH and CDR2 LQKENI. The CDR3 DNA reads as TGTGCCAGCTCACGGGAGGGGGATACGCAGTATTTT. The encoded protein is CASSREGDTQYF. Looking up the rest from reference TRBV18 and TRBJ2-3 gives the full variable domain: NAGVMQNPRHLVRRRGQEARLRCSPMKGHSHVYWYRQLPEEGLKFMVYLQKENIIDESGMPKERFSAEFPKEGPSILRIQQVVRGDSAAYFCASSREGDTQYFGPGTRLTVL.